The 8 T cell receptor beta chains reported below all come from one sample, sequenced in a study of blood T cells in healthy people across ages. The use of a sample-barcoded 5' primer and a J-beta primer mix characterized a second PCR of about 7 to 12 cycles. TCRdb processed the 5' RACE reads anew with MiXCR; each CDR3 protein has one entry. This table holds 1.5 million to 2 million distinct CDR3 sequences, about 35% found once. The sample comprised blood. The receptors here all came from a young woman in good health.

This clonotype has just one count. This may be a read error: a much more frequent sequence differs by one nucleotide. This chain links TRBV20-1 with TRBJ2-1; TRBD2 aligns across 9 bases. The germline gives CDR1 DFQATT, CDR2 SNEGSKA (reference sequence). The CDR3 covers 14 residues. CDR3 DNA sequence: TGCAGTGCTAGAGACGAGCGGGAGGTCAATGGGCAGTTCTTC. Protein product: CSARDEREVNGQFF.

In this sample, this clonotype turned up many times. The chain joins TRBV20-1 to TRBJ2-3; a weak D match, TRBD1 (6 bases). Trimming removed 0 bases at V and 3 bases at J, with 10 bases between. CDR1 and CDR2 from the germline V gene are DFQATT and SNEGSKA (reference sequence). The CDR3 has 14 amino acids. In DNA, the CDR3 is TGCAGTGCTAGAGATCTCAGGGGAACAGATACGCAGTATTTT. As protein: CSARDLRGTDTQYF.

This clonotype was detected a few times. The V gene is TRBV28, the J gene TRBJ1-2, with 10 bases matching TRBD1. Per germline, CDR1 MDHEN and CDR2 SYDVKM. The junction had 18 bases not matched to a gene; V was cut back by 10 bases and J by 4 bases. This CDR3 has 17 amino acids. The CDR3 loop is CATQKNLRTGGIYGYTF. The CDR3, as DNA: TGTGCCACGCAAAAAAATCTGCGGACAGGGGGGATCTATGGCTACACCTTC.

About this clonotype: At one of its ends the junction is not consistent with the germline gene, which may arise from a read error. The chain employs TRBV28 and TRBJ2-1, with 14 bases identical to TRBD2. The CDR3 sequence is 15 residues long. Germline V lookup: CDR1 MDHEN, CDR2 SYDVKM. CDR3 sequence: CAGRPGTSGSNEQFF. The DNA for the CDR3 is TGTGCCGGCAGGCCTGGGACTAGCGGGAGCAATGAGCAGTTCTTC.

This clonotype has just one count. The V call is TRBV7-9, the J call TRBJ2-3; D is undetermined. V was cut by 3 bases and J by 2 bases, with 12 bases left in between. Looked up from germline, CDR1 is SEHNR and CDR2 is FQNEAQ (reference sequence). The CDR3 is 15 residues long. The CDR3 region has the DNA TGTGCCAGCAGCTTCCCGAAATCCTACACAGATACGCAGTATTTT. Protein: CASSFPKSYTDTQYF.

This chain joins TRBV4-3 and TRBJ2-6; D is perhaps TRBD1 or TRBD2 (5 bases each). CDR3 size: 15 residues. Trimming shortened V by 4 bases and J by 4 bases, and 11 bases separated the two germline ends. Germline V lookup: CDR1 LGHNA, CDR2 YSLEER. The DNA for the CDR3 is TGCGCCAGCAGCCCAGGGACCCCCGGGGCCAACGTCCTGACTTTC. Amino acids: CASSPGTPGANVLTF.

This chain connects TRBV7-2 to TRBJ1-5, with D possibly TRBD1 on 5 matching bases. Germline values: CDR1 SGHTA, CDR2 FQGNSA. This CDR3 spans 14 amino acids. V lost 5 bases to trimming and J lost 4 bases, with 12 bases between them. CDR3 DNA: TGTGCCAGCAGCCTCGGGGCTCGTAATCAGCCCCAGCATTTT. Protein: CASSLGARNQPQHF.

This clonotype was seen a few times. J is TRBJ2-7 and V is TRBV7-8; 8 nucleotides line up with TRBD1. V trimming: 4 bases; J trimming: 6 bases; junction bases outside the gene matches: 14. The CDR3 runs 16 residues. From germline, CDR1 is SGHVS and CDR2 FQNEAQ. This CDR3 is CASSSTGARASSEQYF. In DNA form, the CDR3 reads TGTGCCAGCAGCTCGACAGGGGCTAGGGCAAGCAGCGAGCAGTACTTC.